This T cell receptor beta chain was profiled in a study of type 1 and type 2 diabetes patients. This clonotype occurred many times. Its antigen is as yet unknown. Germline CDR1 WSHSY, CDR2 SAAADI. CDR3 size: 14 residues. The ends were cut back, 3 bases at V and 3 bases at J, with 12 bases in the middle. The PCR template was genomic DNA. The TCR beta CDR3 region was amplified using 30 forward and 13 reverse primers. TCRdb called the multiplex PCR reads again in MiXCR, with one record for every CDR3 protein. The repertoire holds 250,000 or so distinct CDR3 sequences, with roughly 48% as singletons. Notes on the study in general: Between type 2 diabetes and control samples, V and J usage averaged about 0.97 correlation.

This clonotype was obtained from a man aged 18 to 30 with type 2 diabetes. The material sequenced was peripheral blood mononuclear cells (PBMCs). This chain uses TRBV10-2 with TRBJ2-7, with D tentatively TRBD1 (5 bases). Here the CDR3 DNA reads TGCGCCAGCAGTGACGCGACAGAGCACTACGAGCAGTACTTC. Encoded protein: CASSDATEHYEQYF.